The source of this T cell receptor beta chain is a study of CD8+ T cells in alopecia areata. About the study: Disease severity was quantified as SALT score of affected scalp area.

Trimming stripped 4 bases from V and 6 bases from J, with 19 bases between. Germline V lookup: CDR1 SQVTM, CDR2 ANQGSEA. The CDR3 runs to 15 residues. Details on this clone: Its specificity is not known.

Study findings and constraints: Many expanded lesional clones persisted in scalp and blood during tofacitinib.

As for treatment: oral pan-JAK inhibitor, 5-10 mg twice daily. RNA extraction was followed by reverse transcription into cDNA, which acted as the sequencing template. The table came from immunoSEQ multiplex PCR; TCRdb's copy has only in-frame clones and leaves some out. Here the sample spans 100,000 to 150,000 clones, approximately 52% being singletons. The genes are TRBV29-1 and TRBJ2-1; the D gene is possibly TRBD2 (7 bases). The sample in question was CD8+ T cells sorted from blood, obtained at week 4, from a patient treated with tofacitinib. The receptor was isolated from a human donor with alopecia areata. CDR3 coding DNA: TGCAGCGTTGGCCCCTGGGGGGGCATCACCAATGAGCAGTTCTTC. It encodes CSVGPWGGITNEQFF.